This entry features one T cell receptor (beta chain) sequence. Trimming cost V 1 base and J 6 bases, with 7 bases left between them. CDR3 length: 12 amino acids. Germline values: CDR1 MNHEY, CDR2 SVGEGT. Covering alpha and beta chains, TRAV- and TRBV-specific primers were used for the first-strand cDNA. It was with a constant-region primer and a V-primer adapter that TCRs were amplified over approximately 20 PCR cycles. MiXCR was run by TCRdb on the reads, yielding one entry per CDR3 protein. This table has about 20,000 distinct CDR3 sequences, around 67% appearing once. These data are taken from a study of low-dose radiotherapy and immunotherapy resistance in tumors.

The source of this sequence is a human donor with advanced metastatic prostate, ovarian, gallbladder or colorectal cancer (not recorded which). This table probably holds off-target reads from a library built for another chain. The chain combines TRBV6-2 or TRBV6-3 with TRBJ2-7, with D possibly TRBD1 on 5 matching bases. The CDR3 protein is CASSYWGSEQYF. The CDR3 DNA reads TGTGCCAGCAGTTACTGGGGCTCCGAGCAGTACTTC.